The 2 T cell receptor beta chains presented below share a single source sample, sequenced in a study of T cell clonality in common variable immunodeficiency. Using immunoSEQ multiplex PCR, the repertoire was profiled, and TCRdb retains in-frame clones only, with some absent. Altogether 40,000 to 45,000 clones were found in the sample, and no singletons occur. Input material: peripheral blood mononuclear cells. These receptors were collected from a person aged 18 to 69 in good health.

This clone was observed many times. The read ends 3 residues shy of where the CDR3 ends; the end is completed using the germline J gene. V is TRBV5-1 and J is TRBJ1-2, with 9 bases aligning to TRBD1. V shed 4 bases, J shed 1 base, and the junction held 8 bases outside the gene matches. There are 16 residues in the CDR3. CDR1 and CDR2 from the germline V gene are SGHRS and YFSETQ. The CDR3 bases that were read are TGCGCCAGCAGCCCCGGACAGGGGATTTTTAACTATGGC. This sequence encodes CASSPGQGIFNYG. The entire CDR3 protein is CASSPGQGIFNYGYTF. Complete variable domain (other parts from reference TRBV5-1 and TRBJ1-2): KAGVTQTPRYLIKTRGQQVTLSCSPISGHRSVSWYQQTPGQGLQFLFEYFSETQRNKGNFPGRFSGRQFSNSRSEMNVSTLELGDSALYLCASSPGQGIFNYGYTFGSGTRLTVV.

This clone was seen repeatedly, ten times or more. The read ends 3 residues early relative to the CDR3; the germline J gene fills the gap. V gene TRBV10-1 combines with J gene TRBJ2-1; 12 positions match TRBD2. Trimming took 5 bases from V and 1 from J; bases not matched to a gene: 6. CDR3 size: 17 residues. Germline CDR1 is WNHNN and CDR2 is SYGVQD (reference sequence). This CDR3 is CASSRLAGAGSYNEQFF. The DNA read from the CDR3 is TGCGCCAGCAGTAGACTAGCGGGAGCTGGGTCCTACAATGAG.